The 8 T cell receptor beta chains below come from one sample, sequenced in a study of technical replicates of blood from a handful of donors. Using immunoSEQ multiplex PCR, the repertoire was profiled, and TCRdb retains in-frame clones only, with some absent. Here the sample spans fewer than 90,000 clones, roughly 90% being singletons. What was sequenced was T cells isolated from PBMCs. These receptors were taken from a human donor in good health.

This chain's CDR3 is CASSGPIQGRSSYEQYF. CDR3 bases: TGCGCCAGCAGCGGACCCATACAGGGGAGGTCATCCTACGAGCAGTACTTC. V gene TRBV5-1 combines with J gene TRBJ2-7, with D possibly being TRBD1 (7 bases). This CDR3 comprises 17 residues. Trimming left V 4 bases short and J 1 base short, with 21 bases between. Germline-derived CDR1 and CDR2 are SGHRS and YFSETQ.

The rearrangement joins TRBV13 to TRBJ2-3, with no clear D. CDR1 is PRHDT, CDR2 FYEKMQ, per germline (reference sequence). This CDR3 region has 13 residues. Trimming pared 2 bases from V and 0 bases from J, leaving 3 bases between. DNA of the CDR3: TGTGCCAGCAGCTTAACTAGCACAGATACGCAGTATTTT. It translates to CASSLTSTDTQYF.

In its sample, this clone was seen once. This chain joins TRBV5-6 and TRBJ2-7, with D maybe TRBD2 (6 bases). V gave up 5 bases and J gave up 3 bases, with 15 bases separating them. CDR1 is SGHDT and CDR2 is YYEEEE in the germline V gene. CDR3 length equals 14 residues. CDR3 DNA: TGTGCCAGCAGGGGGACTCCAAATATCTACGAGCAGTACTTC. Its translation: CASRGTPNIYEQYF.

This clone was counted between two and nine times. The rearrangement joins TRBV19 to TRBJ2-6; a possible D gene is TRBD1 (5 bases). The CDR3 totals 15 residues. In germline, CDR1 is LNHDA, CDR2 SQIVND (reference sequence). Trimming cost V 7 bases and J 4 bases, with 14 bases left between them. In DNA form, the CDR3 reads TGTGCCAGTATGTTAAGGGGATCAGGGGCCAACGTCCTGACTTTC. This sequence encodes CASMLRGSGANVLTF.

The genes are TRBV6-5 and TRBJ1-4; 7 bases fit TRBD1. Germline CDR1 and CDR2: MNHEY and SVGAGI. The V segment lost 7 bases and the J segment 3 bases; nucleotides outside the gene matches: 5. The CDR3 totals 14 residues. CDR3 nucleotides: TGTGCCAGCAACCGACAGGGAGCTAATGAAAAACTGTTTTTT. This translates into CASNRQGANEKLFF.

The CDR3 loop reads CSVVSGNEQFF. The DNA of the CDR3 is TGCAGCGTTGTATCGGGGAATGAGCAGTTCTTC. The chain has TRBV29-1 and TRBJ2-1, with TRBD2 as a possible D gene (5 bases). V was cut by 4 bases and J by 7 bases, with 8 bases left in between. The CDR3 has 11 amino acids. The germline CDR1 and CDR2 sequences are SQVTM and ANQGSEA.

The chain carries TRBV28 and TRBJ1-4; 8 bases agree with TRBD1. The CDR3 is made up of 14 amino acids. Germline loops: CDR1 MDHEN, CDR2 SYDVKM. V was clipped by 3 bases and J by 7 bases; unmatched bases: 4. In nucleotides, the CDR3 is TGTGCCAGCAGTTTGGACAGGGAGGGTGAAAAACTGTTTTTT. It specifies CASSLDREGEKLFF.

This chain uses TRBV4-3 with TRBJ2-7; D might be TRBD2 (6 bases). The CDR3 runs to 15 residues. Germline lookup yields CDR1 LGHNA and CDR2 YSLEER. V dropped 1 base and J dropped 7 bases, with 17 bases sitting between them. The CDR3, as DNA: TGCGCCAGCAGCCAAGTCTTCGGAGGGGCGCGGGAGCAGTACTTC. It codes for CASSQVFGGAREQYF.